This TCR beta chain is from a study of T cell responses to AZD1222 COVID-19 vaccine. Notes on the study in general: Clonal diversity was possibly underestimated, and the donors were mostly white British, with more females.

Comment on this clone: Antigen unknown.

V was pared by 6 bases and J by 0 bases, with 9 bases between. The CDR3 sequence is 14 residues long. Germline V CDR1 and CDR2: MNHEY, SMNVEV (reference sequence). Profiled with immunoSEQ multiplex PCR; TCRdb holds only in-frame clones, not every one. Seen here are around 100,000 clones, 80% to 95% observed once, and the top ten hold 1.5% to 2%. Sequencing was performed on peripheral blood, taken on day 0 of AZD1222 vaccination. V usage is TRBV27 and J usage is TRBJ2-4; D is ambiguous. This receptor was identified in an adult in good health. This CDR3 reads CASSPPGAKNIQYF. CDR3 nucleotides: TGTGCCAGCAGCCCCCCCGGAGCCAAAAACATTCAGTACTTC.